These 26 T cell receptor beta chains share one sample of origin, sequenced in a study of control samples from healthy donors and cancer patients. Generated by immunoSEQ multiplex PCR, the TCRdb table keeps only in-frame clones and is missing some. The sample yields roughly 130,000 clones, roughly 92% seen once. Sequencing input: blood. These TCRs come from a man aged 25-45 years in good health.

In this sample, this clone turned up once. This chain connects TRBV7-2 to TRBJ1-2; D gene ambiguous. The CDR3 extends over 13 amino acids. Per germline, CDR1 SGHTA and CDR2 FQGNSA. V was cut by 3 bases and J by 0 bases, with 5 bases left in between. CDR3 coding DNA: TGTGCCAGCAGCTTCATGACTAACTATGGCTACACCTTC. Its translation: CASSFMTNYGYTF.

The chain combines TRBV19 with TRBJ2-3, with 7 nucleotides matching TRBD2. The junction had 5 bases not matched to a gene; V was cut back by 5 bases and J by 3 bases. CDR3 size: 14 residues. Germline CDR1 is LNHDA and CDR2 is SQIVND (reference sequence). CDR3 region: CASSRGRATDTQYF. In nucleotides, the CDR3 is TGTGCCAGTAGTCGGGGGAGGGCGACAGATACGCAGTATTTT. The full variable domain, completed using reference TRBV19 and TRBJ2-3, is DGGITQSPKYLFRKEGQNVTLSCEQNLNHDAMYWYRQDPGQGLRLIYYSQIVNDFQKGDIAEGYSVSREKKESFPLTVTSAQKNPTAFYLCASSRGRATDTQYFGPGTRLTVL.

The rearrangement links TRBV7-2 to TRBJ2-1; the D gene could be TRBD1 or TRBD2 (6 bases each). Germline-derived CDR1 and CDR2 are SGHTA and FQGNSA. Trimming stripped 5 bases from V and 4 bases from J, with 12 bases between. The CDR3 contains 14 residues. The CDR3 DNA reads TGTGCCAGCAGCCTAGGGGGGAAGTACAATGAGCAGTTCTTC. It yields the protein CASSLGGKYNEQFF. Looking up the rest from reference TRBV7-2 and TRBJ2-1 gives the full variable domain: GAGVSQSPSNKVTEKGKDVELRCDPISGHTALYWYRQSLGQGLEFLIYFQGNSAPDKSGLPSDRFSAERTGGSVSTLTIQRTQQEDSAVYLCASSLGGKYNEQFFGPGTRLTVL.

V is TRBV11-3 and J is TRBJ1-1, with a weak D call TRBD1 (5 bases). The V and J ends lost 7 bases and 0 bases respectively, with 12 bases between them. CDR1 is SGHNT and CDR2 is YENEEA in the germline V gene. This CDR3 has 14 residues. CDR3 bases: TGTGCCAGCACCCGAGGGGTCATGAACACTGAAGCTTTCTTT. Amino acid sequence: CASTRGVMNTEAFF.

The chain uses TRBV12-5 and TRBJ1-2; no reliable D call. There are 13 residues in the CDR3. The V end was cut by 2 bases, the J end by 2 bases, with 6 bases between. Germline assignment: CDR1 LGHNT and CDR2 FRNRAP. CDR3 nucleotides: TGTGCTAGTGGTTTGTCGCACAACTATGGCTACACCTTC. Its protein product is CASGLSHNYGYTF.

This clone was found once. The chain is built from TRBV2 and TRBJ1-2, with D perhaps matching TRBD1 (6 bases). Trimming shortened V by 4 bases and J by 14 bases, and 11 bases separated the two germline ends. The germline CDR1 and CDR2 sequences are SNHLY and FYNNEI. This CDR3 has 10 residues. The CDR3 nucleotides read TGTGCCAGCAGTGGGAGGGGGGAAACCTTC. Protein product: CASSGRGETF.

The chain combines TRBV11-1 with TRBJ2-1; TRBD1 aligns across 7 bases. The J segment lost 4 bases and the V segment lost 5 bases, leaving 11 bases of the junction unmatched. The CDR3 spans 16 residues. Looked up from germline, CDR1 is SGHAT and CDR2 is FQDESV (reference sequence). The CDR3 sequence: CASSPSPGTEYNEQFF. CDR3 bases: TGTGCCAGCAGCCCATCCCCCGGGACAGAATACAATGAGCAGTTCTTC.

This clone was observed once. This sequence joins TRBV6-2 or TRBV6-3 and TRBJ2-5; D perhaps matches TRBD1 (5 bases). The germline V gene has CDR1 MNHEY and CDR2 SVGEGT. The CDR3 sequence is 14 residues long. V lost 5 bases, J lost 2 bases, and 12 bases lay in between. This CDR3 is CASSDTGLQETQYF. The CDR3 coding sequence is TGTGCCAGCAGTGACACAGGATTACAAGAGACCCAGTACTTC.

This chain joins TRBV27 and TRBJ1-1; D is unclear. Germline assignment: CDR1 MNHEY and CDR2 SMNVEV (reference sequence). The CDR3 consists of 15 residues. V dropped 0 bases and J dropped 2 bases, with 10 bases sitting between them. CDR3 sequence (DNA): TGTGCCAGCAGTTTATCGCGACAACTAAACACTGAAGCTTTCTTT. Encoded protein: CASSLSRQLNTEAFF.

The rearrangement joins TRBV6-2 or TRBV6-3 to TRBJ2-7; TRBD2 might be the D (6 bases). Trimming stripped 5 bases from V and 3 bases from J, with 14 bases between. Looked up from germline, CDR1 is MNHEY and CDR2 is SVGEGT. The length of the CDR3 is 14 residues. Written as DNA, the CDR3 is TGTGCCAGCAGTCGACGCGGGGAACACTACGAGCAGTACTTC. Protein: CASSRRGEHYEQYF.

This clone was found once. The chain couples TRBV19 to TRBJ1-2; D is unclear. Germline lookup yields CDR1 LNHDA and CDR2 SQIVND (reference sequence). The CDR3 runs to 15 residues. Trimming took 3 bases from V and 7 from J, leaving 18 bases between them. The DNA of the CDR3 is TGTGCCAGTAGTATCCAGATAACGGGTATTGGTGGCTACACCTTC. This sequence encodes CASSIQITGIGGYTF.

The chain combines TRBV28 with TRBJ2-2; D could derive from TRBD1 or TRBD2 (6 bases each). Trimming removed 6 bases from V and 6 bases from J, with 11 bases in between. Germline V gives CDR1 MDHEN, CDR2 SYDVKM. There are 13 residues in the CDR3. In nucleotides, the CDR3 is TGTGCCAGCAGAAAAGGGGGGTCCGGGGAGCTGTTTTTT. Protein: CASRKGGSGELFF.

This clone was recorded only once. The CDR3 DNA sequence: TGTGCCAGCAGACCCGCCTTTAACACCGGGGAGCTGTTTTTT. Protein sequence: CASRPAFNTGELFF. The rearrangement uses TRBV7-9 and TRBJ2-2; D gene unclear. This CDR3 is built from 14 residues. The germline V gene encodes CDR1 SEHNR and CDR2 FQNEAQ (reference sequence). V lost 6 bases and J lost 2, with 10 bases in between.

The rearrangement links TRBV30 to TRBJ2-2, with D hard to call. CDR1 and CDR2 (germline): GTSNPN, SVGIG (reference sequence). The V end was cut by 1 base, the J end by 7 bases, with 10 bases between. The CDR3 spans 13 residues. Here the CDR3 DNA reads TGTGCCTGGAGTGCCCTCCTCGGCGGGGAGCTGTTTTTT. It yields the protein CAWSALLGGELFF.

V is TRBV10-3 and J is TRBJ1-2; a weak D match, TRBD1 (6 bases). The CDR3 consists of 15 residues. CDR1 and CDR2 from the germline V gene are ENHRY and SYGVKD. The germline V and J ends were trimmed by 2 bases and 4 bases, with 14 bases remaining between them. CDR3 sequence: CAISENLAGVYGYTF. CDR3 DNA: TGTGCCATCAGTGAGAATTTGGCAGGGGTCTATGGCTACACCTTC.

This clone was recorded once. J is TRBJ2-1 and V is TRBV7-9, with D perhaps TRBD2 (6 bases). The CDR3 spans 15 residues. The V gene's germline CDR1 is SEHNR and CDR2 FQNEAQ (reference sequence). V was trimmed by 5 bases and J by 4 bases, leaving 15 bases between them. Written as DNA, the CDR3 is TGTGCCAGCAGCGTCGCGGGGCTGAATTACAATGAGCAGTTCTTC. Translation: CASSVAGLNYNEQFF.

The chain recombines TRBV3-1 (or the pseudogene TRBV3-2) with TRBJ2-7; perhaps TRBD1 as D (6 bases). The V and J ends lost 4 bases and 5 bases respectively, with 18 bases between them. Germline CDR1 LGHDT, CDR2 YNNKEL (reference sequence). CDR3 length: 15 residues. The CDR3 DNA reads as TGTGCCAGCAGCCCTATCCAGGGGAATGTTCACGAGCAGTACTTC. Amino acids: CASSPIQGNVHEQYF.

The V and J genes are TRBV7-2 and TRBJ1-4, with a tentative D call TRBD1 (5 bases). CDR1 and CDR2 from the germline V gene are SGHTA and FQGNSA. The CDR3 spans 16 residues. The ends were cut back, 1 base at V and 7 bases at J, with 16 bases in the middle. CDR3 sequence reads: CASSLGGGGALEKLFF. Here the CDR3 DNA reads TGTGCCAGCAGCTTAGGGGGAGGAGGGGCACTTGAAAAACTGTTTTTT.

This clone is classed as medium-sized. The chain is built from TRBV29-1 and TRBJ2-2; a possible D gene is TRBD1 (6 bases). V dropped 4 bases and J dropped 0 bases, with 9 bases sitting between them. Per the germline V gene, CDR1 is SQVTM and CDR2 is ANQGSEA. The CDR3 has 14 amino acids. CDR3 nucleotide sequence: TGCAGCGTTGTAGACAGGACGAACACCGGGGAGCTGTTTTTT. It specifies CSVVDRTNTGELFF.

The V and J genes are TRBV6-5 and TRBJ1-1; D is unresolved. This CDR3 has 13 residues. The V gene lost 5 bases and the J gene lost 0 bases, with 7 bases spanning the gap. Looked up from germline, CDR1 is MNHEY and CDR2 is SVGAGI. In DNA, the CDR3 is TGTGCCAGCAGTCCGGATATGAACACTGAAGCTTTCTTT. It is translated as CASSPDMNTEAFF.

The chain joins TRBV7-2 to TRBJ1-2; D remains ambiguous. Germline V gene lookup returns CDR1 SGHTA and CDR2 FQGNSA. The CDR3 consists of 14 residues. V lost 4 bases to trimming and J lost 3 bases, with 12 bases between them. CDR3: CASSYGGQDYGYTF. Written as DNA, the CDR3 is TGTGCCAGCAGCTACGGCGGGCAGGACTATGGCTACACCTTC.

The V gene is TRBV2, the J gene TRBJ2-5; 9 bases align to TRBD1. The CDR3 contains 13 residues. The trim removed 8 bases at V and 4 bases at J, leaving 5 bases unmatched. Germline assignment: CDR1 SNHLY and CDR2 FYNNEI. CDR3 nucleotides: TGTGCCAGCCACCTGACAGGGGGAGAGACCCAGTACTTC. This encodes CASHLTGGETQYF.

This sequence joins TRBV28 and TRBJ2-3, with 7 bases fitting TRBD1. There are 17 residues in the CDR3. The V gene's germline CDR1 is MDHEN and CDR2 SYDVKM. V lost 5 bases and J lost 0; bases outside the gene matches: 11. CDR3 amino acids: CASSLPGQTSSTDTQYF. DNA of the CDR3: TGTGCCAGCAGTCTACCGGGACAGACTTCTAGCACAGATACGCAGTATTTT.

The V and J genes are TRBV11-2 and TRBJ2-1, with a tentative D call TRBD1 (5 bases). In germline, CDR1 is SGHAT, CDR2 FQNNGV. V was clipped by 6 bases and J by 0 bases, with 15 bases between them. The CDR3 runs 16 residues. The CDR3 spells CASRSPGRSSYNEQFF. The CDR3 DNA reads as TGTGCCAGCAGGAGCCCAGGGCGGAGCTCCTACAATGAGCAGTTCTTC.

This chain uses TRBV27 with TRBJ2-7, with no clear D. V was pared by 6 bases and J by 0 bases, with 12 bases between. The germline CDR1 and CDR2 sequences are MNHEY and SMNVEV (reference sequence). The CDR3 loop spans 14 amino acids. The CDR3 DNA is TGTGCCAGCAGGACTCCAGCGAGCTCCTACGAGCAGTACTTC. Encoded protein: CASRTPASSYEQYF.

The chain has TRBV7-8 and TRBJ2-3; possibly TRBD1 or TRBD2 for D (6 bases each). The V and J ends lost 6 bases and 2 bases respectively, with 15 bases between them. The CDR3 contains 15 residues. Germline loops: CDR1 SGHVS, CDR2 FQNEAQ. The CDR3 sequence is CASRQGRGPTDTQYF. The CDR3 bases are TGTGCCAGCAGACAGGGTCGGGGGCCCACAGATACGCAGTATTTT.